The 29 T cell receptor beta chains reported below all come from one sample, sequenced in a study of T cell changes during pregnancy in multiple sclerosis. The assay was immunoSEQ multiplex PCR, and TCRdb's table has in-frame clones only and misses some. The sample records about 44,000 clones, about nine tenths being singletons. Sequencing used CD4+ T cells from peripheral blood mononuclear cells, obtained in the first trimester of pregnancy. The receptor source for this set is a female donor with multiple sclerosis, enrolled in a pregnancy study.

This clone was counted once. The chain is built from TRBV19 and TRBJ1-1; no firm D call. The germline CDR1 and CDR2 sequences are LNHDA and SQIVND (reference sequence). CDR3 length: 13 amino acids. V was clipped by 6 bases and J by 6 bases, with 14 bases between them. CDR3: CASSLRGGAEAFF. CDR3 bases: TGTGCCAGTAGCCTACGAGGAGGTGCTGAAGCTTTCTTT.

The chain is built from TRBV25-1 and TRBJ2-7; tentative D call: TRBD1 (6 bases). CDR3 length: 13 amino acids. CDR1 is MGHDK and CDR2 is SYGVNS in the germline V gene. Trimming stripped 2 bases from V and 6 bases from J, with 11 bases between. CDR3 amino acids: CASSEPGTIEQYF. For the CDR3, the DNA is TGTGCCAGCAGTGAACCCGGGACAATCGAGCAGTACTTC.

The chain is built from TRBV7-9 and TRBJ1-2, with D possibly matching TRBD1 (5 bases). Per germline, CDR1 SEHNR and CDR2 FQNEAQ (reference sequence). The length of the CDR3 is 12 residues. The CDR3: CAAKGGTYGYTF. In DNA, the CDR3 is TGTGCAGCCAAGGGAGGGACCTATGGCTACACCTTC. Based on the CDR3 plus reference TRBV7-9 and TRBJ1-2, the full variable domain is DTGVSQNPRHKITKRGQNVTFRCDPISEHNRLYWYRQTLGQGPEFLTYFQNEAQLEKSRLLSDRFSAERPKGSFSTLEIQRTEQGDSAMYLCAAKGGTYGYTFGSGTRLTVV.

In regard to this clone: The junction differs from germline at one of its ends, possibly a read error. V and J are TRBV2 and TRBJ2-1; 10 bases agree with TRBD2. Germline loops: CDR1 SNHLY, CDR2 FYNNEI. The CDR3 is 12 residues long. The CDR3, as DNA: TGTGCCAGCAGTGAAGCCGGACTAGCGGCAATCTTC. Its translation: CASSEAGLAAIF.

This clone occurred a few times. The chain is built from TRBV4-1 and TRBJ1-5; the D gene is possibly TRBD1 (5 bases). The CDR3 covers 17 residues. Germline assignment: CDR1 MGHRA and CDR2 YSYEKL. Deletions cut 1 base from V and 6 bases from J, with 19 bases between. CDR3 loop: CASSQVSDTPRRQPQHF. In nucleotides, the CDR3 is TGCGCCAGCAGCCAAGTATCGGACACCCCGCGGCGTCAGCCCCAGCATTTT.

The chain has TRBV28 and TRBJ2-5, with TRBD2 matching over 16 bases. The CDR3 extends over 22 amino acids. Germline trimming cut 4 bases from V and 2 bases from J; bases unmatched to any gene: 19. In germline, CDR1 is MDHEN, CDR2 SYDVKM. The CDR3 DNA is TGTGCCAGCAGTTCCTACCGGGGGGGGACTAGCGGGAGGGCAGTAGGGCAAGAGACCCAGTACTTC. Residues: CASSSYRGGTSGRAVGQETQYF. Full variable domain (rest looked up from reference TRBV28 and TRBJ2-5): DVKVTQSSRYLVKRTGEKVFLECVQDMDHENMFWYRQDPGLGLRLIYFSYDVKMKEKGDIPEGYSVSREKKERFSLILESASTNQTSMYLCASSSYRGGTSGRAVGQETQYFGPGTRLLVL.

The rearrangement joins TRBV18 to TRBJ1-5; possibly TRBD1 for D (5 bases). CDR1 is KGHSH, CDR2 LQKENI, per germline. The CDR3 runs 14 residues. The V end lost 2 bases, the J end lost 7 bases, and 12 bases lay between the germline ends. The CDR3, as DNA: TGTGCCAGCTCACCAGCAGGGTCTGGGCAGCCCCAGCATTTT. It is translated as CASSPAGSGQPQHF.

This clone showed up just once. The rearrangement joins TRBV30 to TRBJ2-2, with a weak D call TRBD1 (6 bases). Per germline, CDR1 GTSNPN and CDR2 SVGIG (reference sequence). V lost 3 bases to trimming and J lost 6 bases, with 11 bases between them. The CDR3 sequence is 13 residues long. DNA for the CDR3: TGTGCCTGGAGCAGGGGCAGGGCCGGGGAGCTGTTTTTT. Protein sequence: CAWSRGRAGELFF.

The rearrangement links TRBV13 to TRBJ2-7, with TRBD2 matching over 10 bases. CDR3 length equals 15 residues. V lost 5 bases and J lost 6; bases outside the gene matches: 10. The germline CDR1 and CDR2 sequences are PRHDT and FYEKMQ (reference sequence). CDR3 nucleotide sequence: TGTGCCAGCAGCACCAGCGGGAGGGGTGGTGGCGAGCAGTACTTC. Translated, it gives CASSTSGRGGGEQYF.

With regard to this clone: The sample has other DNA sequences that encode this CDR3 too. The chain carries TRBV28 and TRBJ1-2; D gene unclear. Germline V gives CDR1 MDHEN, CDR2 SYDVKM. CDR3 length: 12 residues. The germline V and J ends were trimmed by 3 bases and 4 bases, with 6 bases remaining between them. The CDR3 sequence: CASSFSVYGYTF. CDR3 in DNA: TGTGCCAGCAGTTTTTCAGTCTATGGCTACACCTTC.

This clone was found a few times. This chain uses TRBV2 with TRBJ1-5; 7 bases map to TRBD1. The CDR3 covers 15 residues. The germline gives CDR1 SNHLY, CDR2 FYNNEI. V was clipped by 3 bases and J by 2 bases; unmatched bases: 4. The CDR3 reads CASSENTGGNQPQHF. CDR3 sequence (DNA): TGTGCCAGCAGTGAGAATACAGGGGGCAATCAGCCCCAGCATTTT.

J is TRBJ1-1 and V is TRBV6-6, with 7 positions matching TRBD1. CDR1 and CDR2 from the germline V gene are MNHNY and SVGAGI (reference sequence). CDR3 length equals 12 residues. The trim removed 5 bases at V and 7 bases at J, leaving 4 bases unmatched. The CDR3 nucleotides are TGTGCCAGCAGTGACAGGGTGAGTGAAGCTTTCTTT. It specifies CASSDRVSEAFF.

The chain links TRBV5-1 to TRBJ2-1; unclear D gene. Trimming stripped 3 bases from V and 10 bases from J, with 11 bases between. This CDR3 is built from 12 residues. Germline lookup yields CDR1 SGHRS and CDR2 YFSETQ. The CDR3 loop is CASSSLTSEQFF. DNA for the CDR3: TGCGCCAGCAGCTCCCTGACAAGCGAGCAGTTCTTC. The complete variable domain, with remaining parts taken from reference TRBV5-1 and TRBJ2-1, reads KAGVTQTPRYLIKTRGQQVTLSCSPISGHRSVSWYQQTPGQGLQFLFEYFSETQRNKGNFPGRFSGRQFSNSRSEMNVSTLELGDSALYLCASSSLTSEQFFGPGTRLTVL.

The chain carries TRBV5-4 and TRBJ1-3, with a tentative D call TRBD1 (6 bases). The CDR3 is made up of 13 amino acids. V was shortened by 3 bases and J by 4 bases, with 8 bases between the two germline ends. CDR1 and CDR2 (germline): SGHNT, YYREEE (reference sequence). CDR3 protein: CASSSRGGNTIYF. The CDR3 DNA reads TGTGCCAGCAGCTCCAGGGGCGGAAACACCATATATTTT.

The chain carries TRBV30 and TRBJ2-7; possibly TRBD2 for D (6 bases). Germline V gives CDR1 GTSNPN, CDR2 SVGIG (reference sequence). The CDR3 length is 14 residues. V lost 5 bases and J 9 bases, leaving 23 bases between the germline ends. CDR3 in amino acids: CAWAVGRHTTGQYF. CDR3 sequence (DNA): TGTGCCTGGGCTGTCGGGAGACATACGACGGGGCAGTACTTC.

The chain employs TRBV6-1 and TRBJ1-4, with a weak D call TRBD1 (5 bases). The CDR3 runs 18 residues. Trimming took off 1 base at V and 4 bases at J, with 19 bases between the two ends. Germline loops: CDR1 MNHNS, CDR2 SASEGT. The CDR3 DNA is TGTGCCAGCAGTGAAGTCTTCGGGGGAAGAAGAAATAATGAAAAACTGTTTTTT. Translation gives CASSEVFGGRRNNEKLFF.

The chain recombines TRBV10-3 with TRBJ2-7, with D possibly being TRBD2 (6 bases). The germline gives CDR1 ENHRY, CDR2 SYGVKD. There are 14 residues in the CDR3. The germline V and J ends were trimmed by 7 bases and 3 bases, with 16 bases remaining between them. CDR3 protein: CAIKSGLSIYEQYF. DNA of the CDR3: TGTGCCATCAAATCGGGACTTTCGATCTACGAGCAGTACTTC.

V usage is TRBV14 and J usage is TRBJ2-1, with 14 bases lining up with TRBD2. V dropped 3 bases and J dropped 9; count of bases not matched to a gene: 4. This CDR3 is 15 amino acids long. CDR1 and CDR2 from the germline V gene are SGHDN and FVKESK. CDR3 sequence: CASSQGLAGVFEQFF. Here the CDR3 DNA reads TGTGCCAGCAGCCAGGGACTAGCGGGAGTATTTGAGCAGTTCTTC.

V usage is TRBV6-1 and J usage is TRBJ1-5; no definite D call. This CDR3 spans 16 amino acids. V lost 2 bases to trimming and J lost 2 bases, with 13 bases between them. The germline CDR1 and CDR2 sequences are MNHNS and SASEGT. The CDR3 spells CASSERTRWGNQPQHF. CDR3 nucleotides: TGTGCCAGCAGTGAACGGACTAGGTGGGGCAATCAGCCCCAGCATTTT.

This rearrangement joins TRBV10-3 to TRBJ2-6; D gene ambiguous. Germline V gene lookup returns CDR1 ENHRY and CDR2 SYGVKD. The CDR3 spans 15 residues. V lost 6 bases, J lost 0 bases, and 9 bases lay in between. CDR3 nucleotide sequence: TGTGCCATCAGGGGTACAGTCTCTGGGGCCAACGTCCTGACTTTC. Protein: CAIRGTVSGANVLTF.

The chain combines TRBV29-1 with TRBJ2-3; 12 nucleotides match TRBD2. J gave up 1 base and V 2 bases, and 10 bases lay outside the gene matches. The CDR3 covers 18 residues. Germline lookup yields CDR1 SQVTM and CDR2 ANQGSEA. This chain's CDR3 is CSVEWASGRVIGTDTQYF. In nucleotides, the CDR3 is TGCAGCGTTGAATGGGCTAGCGGGAGGGTGATCGGCACAGATACGCAGTATTTT.

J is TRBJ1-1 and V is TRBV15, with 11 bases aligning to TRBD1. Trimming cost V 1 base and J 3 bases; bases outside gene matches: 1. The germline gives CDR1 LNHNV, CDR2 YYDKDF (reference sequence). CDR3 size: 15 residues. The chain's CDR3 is CATSRGDRGDTEAFF. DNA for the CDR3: TGTGCCACCAGCAGAGGGGACAGGGGGGACACTGAAGCTTTCTTT.

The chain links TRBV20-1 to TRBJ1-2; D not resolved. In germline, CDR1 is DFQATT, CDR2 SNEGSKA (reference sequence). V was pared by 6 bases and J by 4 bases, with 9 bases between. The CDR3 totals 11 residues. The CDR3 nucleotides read TGCAGTGCCACTTCGATCTATGGCTACACCTTC. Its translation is CSATSIYGYTF.

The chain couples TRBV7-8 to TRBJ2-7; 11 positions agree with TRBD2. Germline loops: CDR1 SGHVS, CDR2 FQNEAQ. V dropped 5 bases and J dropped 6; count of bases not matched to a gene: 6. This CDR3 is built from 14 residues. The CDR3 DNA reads TGTGCCAGCAGCCTACTAGCGGGAGAGGGCGAGCAGTACTTC. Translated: CASSLLAGEGEQYF.

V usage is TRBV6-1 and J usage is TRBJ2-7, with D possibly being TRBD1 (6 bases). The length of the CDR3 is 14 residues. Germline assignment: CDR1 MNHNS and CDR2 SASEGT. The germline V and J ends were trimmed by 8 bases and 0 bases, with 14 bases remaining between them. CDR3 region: CASGPLDSSYEQYF. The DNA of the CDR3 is TGTGCCAGCGGTCCCTTGGACAGCTCCTACGAGCAGTACTTC.

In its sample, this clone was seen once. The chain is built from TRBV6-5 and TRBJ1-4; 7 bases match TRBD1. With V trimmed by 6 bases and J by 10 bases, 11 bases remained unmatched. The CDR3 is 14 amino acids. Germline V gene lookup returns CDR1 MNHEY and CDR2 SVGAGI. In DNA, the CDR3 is TGTGCCAGCAGGTACACCCGACAGGGAGGAAAACTGTTTTTT. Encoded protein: CASRYTRQGGKLFF.

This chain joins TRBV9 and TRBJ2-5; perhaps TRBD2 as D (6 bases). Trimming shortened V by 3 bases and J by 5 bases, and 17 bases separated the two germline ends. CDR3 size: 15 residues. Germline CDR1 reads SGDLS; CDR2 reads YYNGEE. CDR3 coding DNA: TGTGCCAGCAGCGGACCGACTAGTGTGGGGGAGACCCAGTACTTC. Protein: CASSGPTSVGETQYF.

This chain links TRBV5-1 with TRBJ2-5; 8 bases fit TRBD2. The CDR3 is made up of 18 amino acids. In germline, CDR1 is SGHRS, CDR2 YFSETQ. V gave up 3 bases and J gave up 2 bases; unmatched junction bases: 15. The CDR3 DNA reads TGCGCCAGCAGCTCACCCCCTCTACCGGGACTAGTTCAAGAGACCCAGTACTTC. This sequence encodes CASSSPPLPGLVQETQYF.

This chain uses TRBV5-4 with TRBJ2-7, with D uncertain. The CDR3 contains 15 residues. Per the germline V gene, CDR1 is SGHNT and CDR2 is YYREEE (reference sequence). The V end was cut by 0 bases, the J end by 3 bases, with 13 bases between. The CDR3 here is CASSLGGLSDYEQYF. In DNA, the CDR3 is TGTGCCAGCAGCTTGGGAGGCCTTTCAGACTACGAGCAGTACTTC.